This TCR beta chain was observed in a study of cytomegalovirus exposure and HLA in healthy donors. Whole-study findings and limits: High specificity and sensitivity for cytomegalovirus status were reported for the classifier. Some public TCRs appeared in many individuals, while most sequences were rare.

The CDR3 runs 14 residues. The trim removed 4 bases at V and 7 bases at J, leaving 10 bases unmatched. The germline gives CDR1 SGHRS, CDR2 YFSETQ. The PCR had 60 Vbeta and 13 Jbeta primers. Some clones are missing from TCRdb's copy, which holds only in-frame ones; the method was immunoSEQ multiplex PCR. The data show over 65,000 clones, with 75% to 85% seen just once and around 6.3% held by the top ten. Only a few counts were recorded for this clone. Its specificity is unknown. This TCR was recovered from a human donor in good health. Sequenced input: PBMCs. The gene calls are TRBV5-1 and TRBJ1-2; 7 bases are shared with TRBD1. CDR3 sequence reads: CASSHSDRELGYTF. In DNA form, the CDR3 reads TGCGCCAGCAGCCACTCCGACAGGGAACTTGGCTACACCTTC.